This T cell receptor beta chain derives from a study of shared clonotypes between healthy human individuals. Background on the study: CD4 naive and memory got three plates each, CD8 naive two, CD8 memory one.

Produced via immunoSEQ multiplex PCR; TCRdb's table is partial and in-frame only. The table includes around 2,000,000 clones, 85% to 95% detected once. This CDR3 is built from 16 residues. Trimming at V came to 0 bases and at J to 2 bases, leaving 2 bases not matched to a gene. From germline, CDR1 is SGHNT and CDR2 YYREEE (reference sequence). Note on this clone: Within the sample, other DNA sequences also encode this same CDR3.

The clonotype originates from a man aged 18-30 years in good health. Sequenced material: naive CD4+ T cells sorted from blood. Subset here: CD45RA+ positively selected. The chain couples TRBV5-4 to TRBJ2-5, with 12 bases identical to TRBD2. DNA of the CDR3: TGTGCCAGCAGCTTGGGCGGACTAGCGGGACAAGAGACCCAGTACTTC. This translates into CASSLGGLAGQETQYF.